The 30 T cell receptor beta chains below come from one sample, sequenced in a study of shared clonotypes between healthy human individuals. Sequencing used immunoSEQ multiplex PCR; TCRdb keeps in-frame clones, though not all of them. This repertoire shows 95,000 to 120,000 clones, about two thirds found once; its top ten account for roughly 25%. Sequencing input: memory CD8+ T cells sorted from blood. Subset: CD45RO+ cells pooled with CCR7-negative TemRA cells. These receptors were obtained from a woman aged 25 to 45 in good health.

This clone occurred many times. The genes are TRBV19 and TRBJ2-1; D may be TRBD2 (6 bases). The CDR3 has 18 residues. Germline CDR1 is LNHDA and CDR2 is SQIVND (reference sequence). The germline V and J ends were trimmed by 3 bases and 2 bases, with 20 bases remaining between them. CDR3 nucleotide sequence: TGTGCCAGTAGTATTTCCTTGTCTCCGGGAGAGCCCTACAATGAGCAGTTCTTC. Encoded protein: CASSISLSPGEPYNEQFF.

The gene calls are TRBV28 and TRBJ2-1; TRBD2 matches 8 bases. The CDR3 runs 20 residues. CDR1 and CDR2 (germline): MDHEN, SYDVKM. Trimming cost V 10 bases and J 5 bases; bases outside gene matches: 28. This CDR3 reads CATSAHLPGLVARPNNEQFF. CDR3 DNA sequence: TGTGCCACCAGCGCCCACCTCCCGGGACTAGTGGCTCGCCCTAACAATGAGCAGTTCTTC.

The chain links TRBV5-5 to TRBJ2-7, with TRBD1 identical over 7 bases. Germline V gene lookup returns CDR1 SGHKS and CDR2 YYEKEE (reference sequence). Trimming removed 2 bases from V and 3 bases from J; junction bases left unmatched: 5. CDR3 size: 14 residues. The CDR3 protein is CASSFQDRSYEQYF. In DNA form, the CDR3 reads TGTGCCAGCAGCTTTCAGGACAGGAGCTACGAGCAGTACTTC.

The chain uses TRBV5-1 and TRBJ2-7; the D is unclear. The V gene's germline CDR1 is SGHRS and CDR2 YFSETQ. Trimming removed 0 bases from V and 12 bases from J, with 19 bases in between. The length of the CDR3 is 14 residues. CDR3 amino acids: CASSLVIFGTPRYF. As DNA, the CDR3 is TGCGCCAGCAGCTTGGTTATCTTTGGCACCCCCCGGTACTTC.

The chain is built from TRBV4-2 and TRBJ2-2; tentatively, D is TRBD1 or TRBD2 (5 bases each). Germline V gene sequence: CDR1 LGHNA, CDR2 YNFKEQ. The CDR3 spans 17 residues. V was trimmed by 0 bases and J by 5 bases, leaving 16 bases between them. CDR3 nucleotides: TGTGCCAGCAGCCAAGATTTAGGGACCCGTATAACCGGGGAGCTGTTTTTT. Its protein product is CASSQDLGTRITGELFF.

This clone was observed a single time. J is TRBJ2-1 and V is TRBV4-1; TRBD2 agrees at 10 bases. This CDR3 has 16 amino acids. Germline V CDR1 and CDR2: MGHRA, YSYEKL. V was clipped by 0 bases and J by 4 bases; unmatched bases: 3. CDR3 nucleotides: TGCGCCAGCAGCCAAGAAACTAGCGGGACTTACAATGAGCAGTTCTTC. This gives the protein CASSQETSGTYNEQFF.

The chain uses TRBV19 and TRBJ2-7; 10 positions agree with TRBD1. The CDR3 length is 14 residues. The germline CDR1 and CDR2 sequences are LNHDA and SQIVND (reference sequence). V lost 4 bases and J lost 2; bases outside the gene matches: 2. CDR3 sequence reads: CASSNGQGAYEQYF. The DNA for the CDR3 is TGTGCCAGTAGTAATGGACAGGGGGCCTACGAGCAGTACTTC.

V and J are TRBV28 and TRBJ2-3, with D unresolved. V was clipped by 1 base and J by 2 bases, with 16 bases between them. The CDR3 runs to 17 residues. In germline, CDR1 is MDHEN, CDR2 SYDVKM. CDR3 DNA sequence: TGTGCCAGCAGTTTATTGGAACGAGGCAGAGACACAGATACGCAGTATTTT. This encodes CASSLLERGRDTDTQYF.

The chain employs TRBV28 and TRBJ1-5; 8 nucleotides agree with TRBD1. The CDR3 loop spans 15 amino acids. Germline-derived CDR1 and CDR2 are MDHEN and SYDVKM. V trimming: 5 bases; J trimming: 4 bases; junction bases outside the gene matches: 7. This CDR3 is CASSNTGGRNQPQHF. The CDR3, as DNA: TGTGCCAGCAGTAACACAGGGGGTAGGAATCAGCCCCAGCATTTT. Full variable domain (remainder filled in from reference TRBV28 and TRBJ1-5): DVKVTQSSRYLVKRTGEKVFLECVQDMDHENMFWYRQDPGLGLRLIYFSYDVKMKEKGDIPEGYSVSREKKERFSLILESASTNQTSMYLCASSNTGGRNQPQHFGDGTRLSIL.

CDR3 nucleotide sequence: TGTGCCAGCAGCTTAGATCTGTGGCTAGCGGGATCCCCCGCCGGAGAGCAGTACTTC. It encodes CASSLDLWLAGSPAGEQYF. This chain links TRBV4-2 with TRBJ2-7, with TRBD2 matching 9 bases. The germline CDR1 and CDR2 sequences are LGHNA and YNFKEQ. The trim removed 5 bases at V and 7 bases at J, leaving 24 bases unmatched. The length of the CDR3 is 19 residues.

The V gene is TRBV19, the J gene TRBJ2-1; TRBD2 matches 10 bases. The CDR3 is 15 amino acids. CDR1 is LNHDA, CDR2 SQIVND, per germline (reference sequence). V shed 6 bases and J 4 bases; nucleotides not matched to a gene: 6. The CDR3 coding sequence is TGTGCCAGTAGGCTAGCGGGAGCTTTATACAATGAGCAGTTCTTC. This gives the protein CASRLAGALYNEQFF.

The chain has TRBV5-6 and TRBJ1-2; D uncertain. The CDR3 consists of 14 residues. V lost 0 bases to trimming and J lost 5 bases, with 11 bases between them. Germline values: CDR1 SGHDT, CDR2 YYEEEE. CDR3 bases: TGTGCCAGCAGCTTGGGGAACAGACAATATGGCTACACCTTC. It yields the protein CASSLGNRQYGYTF.

The gene calls are TRBV28 and TRBJ2-5; D remains ambiguous. The CDR3 runs to 16 residues. CDR1 is MDHEN, CDR2 SYDVKM, per germline. V dropped 3 bases and J dropped 2 bases, with 16 bases sitting between them. The CDR3 bases are TGTGCCAGCAGTTTTAGGTACCCACGAAAACAAGAGACCCAGTACTTC. Amino acids: CASSFRYPRKQETQYF.

The rearrangement joins TRBV28 to TRBJ2-1; 10 bases agree with TRBD2. V lost 2 bases to trimming and J lost 3 bases; unmatched junction nucleotides: 13. Germline assignment: CDR1 MDHEN and CDR2 SYDVKM. The length of the CDR3 is 19 residues. The chain's CDR3 is CASSLRASGREKFYNEQFF. Written as DNA, the CDR3 is TGTGCCAGCAGTTTAAGGGCTAGCGGGAGAGAAAAGTTCTACAATGAGCAGTTCTTC.

The CDR3 sequence is CASSRRDRAYEQYF. The CDR3, as DNA: TGTGCCAGCAGCCGCCGGGACAGAGCCTACGAGCAGTACTTC. The chain joins TRBV27 to TRBJ2-7; 7 bases are a match to TRBD1. The CDR3 runs to 14 residues. V shed 6 bases and J 2 bases; nucleotides not matched to a gene: 7. From germline, CDR1 is MNHEY and CDR2 SMNVEV (reference sequence).

The chain links TRBV4-2 to TRBJ2-7; TRBD1 might be the D (5 bases). Trimming left V 0 bases short and J 2 bases short, with 14 bases between. CDR3 length equals 16 residues. Germline V gene sequence: CDR1 LGHNA, CDR2 YNFKEQ. CDR3 sequence: CASSQEGMTATYEQYF. CDR3 sequence (DNA): TGTGCCAGCAGCCAAGAGGGAATGACAGCGACCTACGAGCAGTACTTC.

The CDR3 sequence is CATSTKNRDRPYTRSSGANVLTF. For the CDR3, the DNA is TGTGCCACCAGCACAAAAAACCGGGACAGGCCATACACCAGGAGCTCTGGGGCCAACGTCCTGACTTTC. The V gene is TRBV15, the J gene TRBJ2-6, with 8 bases that match TRBD1. In germline, CDR1 is LNHNV, CDR2 YYDKDF (reference sequence). After removal of 4 bases from V and 0 bases from J, the junction contained 23 bases not matched to a gene. The CDR3 extends over 23 amino acids.

The rearrangement joins TRBV28 to TRBJ2-7; D is undetermined. V gave up 2 bases and J gave up 5 bases, with 4 bases separating them. Germline V gene lookup returns CDR1 MDHEN and CDR2 SYDVKM. The CDR3 runs 11 residues. CDR3 coding DNA: TGTGCCAGCAGTTTAATCAACGAGCAGTACTTC. It yields the protein CASSLINEQYF.

This chain joins TRBV7-2 and TRBJ2-5; D gene uncertain. The CDR3 contains 13 residues. Germline V gene data show CDR1 as SGHTA and CDR2 as FQGNSA. V dropped 5 bases and J dropped 7 bases, with 14 bases sitting between them. Here the CDR3 DNA reads TGTGCCAGCAGCACCCTCCGGAGTGGGACCCAGTACTTC. This encodes CASSTLRSGTQYF. Full variable domain (missing parts from reference TRBV7-2 and TRBJ2-5): GAGVSQSPSNKVTEKGKDVELRCDPISGHTALYWYRQSLGQGLEFLIYFQGNSAPDKSGLPSDRFSAERTGGSVSTLTIQRTQQEDSAVYLCASSTLRSGTQYFGPGTRLLVL.

The rearrangement joins TRBV10-3 to TRBJ1-1, with a weak D call TRBD1 (5 bases). This CDR3 has 14 amino acids. V was clipped by 0 bases and J by 5 bases, with 10 bases between them. Germline CDR1 and CDR2: ENHRY and SYGVKD. CDR3 sequence (DNA): TGTGCCATCAGTGAGTCAGGGGCGGGGACTGAAGCTTTCTTT. It translates to CAISESGAGTEAFF.

This clone was seen more than once but under ten times. The chain combines TRBV25-1 with TRBJ2-6, with 7 bases lining up with TRBD1. The J segment lost 0 bases and the V segment lost 4 bases, leaving 3 bases of the junction unmatched. The germline V gene encodes CDR1 MGHDK and CDR2 SYGVNS. The CDR3 length is 16 residues. For the CDR3, the DNA is TGTGCCAGCAGTGGGGACAGTACCTCTGGGGCCAACGTCCTGACTTTC. Translated: CASSGDSTSGANVLTF.

The gene calls are TRBV28 and TRBJ2-7, with D unresolved. CDR3 length: 14 amino acids. The V end lost 7 bases, the J end lost 3 bases, and 16 bases lay between the germline ends. Looked up from germline, CDR1 is MDHEN and CDR2 is SYDVKM. CDR3 in amino acids: CASTRTPLDYEQYF. In DNA, the CDR3 is TGTGCCAGCACCAGAACCCCCCTGGACTACGAGCAGTACTTC. Complete variable domain (other parts from reference TRBV28 and TRBJ2-7): DVKVTQSSRYLVKRTGEKVFLECVQDMDHENMFWYRQDPGLGLRLIYFSYDVKMKEKGDIPEGYSVSREKKERFSLILESASTNQTSMYLCASTRTPLDYEQYFGPGTRLTVT.

This clone has a count of ten or more. This sample includes further DNA sequences coding for the same CDR3. The chain recombines TRBV5-1 with TRBJ2-5, with D possibly TRBD2 on 6 matching bases. The germline V gene has CDR1 SGHRS and CDR2 YFSETQ. The CDR3 loop spans 16 amino acids. Trimming left V 9 bases short and J 0 bases short, with 21 bases between. CDR3 residues: CAIPPLTSQDQETQYF. DNA of the CDR3: TGCGCCATCCCTCCCCTGACTAGTCAGGACCAAGAGACCCAGTACTTC.

J is TRBJ2-7 and V is TRBV5-3, with TRBD2 matching 14 bases. TRBV5-3 is given ORF status, its function remaining uncertain. CDR3 length: 18 residues. After removal of 4 bases from V and 1 base from J, the junction contained 10 bases not matched to a gene. CDR3: CARSQTSGRACDSYEQYF. CDR3 nucleotide sequence: TGTGCCAGAAGCCAGACTAGCGGGAGGGCCTGTGATTCCTACGAGCAGTACTTC.

The gene calls are TRBV7-1 and TRBJ2-7; 8 bases fit TRBD1. TRBV7-1 is an open reading frame whose function is uncertain. The V segment lost 6 bases and the J segment 1 base; nucleotides outside the gene matches: 8. The CDR3 runs to 15 residues. Written as DNA, the CDR3 is TGTGCCAGCAGTTACGGACAGGGTCCATCCTACGAGCAGTACTTC. Its protein is CASSYGQGPSYEQYF.

The chain joins TRBV6-4 to TRBJ2-1, with TRBD1 matching over 7 bases. The CDR3 consists of 16 residues. V shed 4 bases and J 4 bases; nucleotides not matched to a gene: 10. From germline, CDR1 is MRHNA and CDR2 SNTAGT. CDR3 region: CASSVDRALHYNEQFF. CDR3 DNA: TGTGCCAGCAGTGTCGACAGGGCCCTTCATTACAATGAGCAGTTCTTC.

This chain uses TRBV5-1 with TRBJ1-1; D is undetermined. V lost 1 base and J lost 1, with 11 bases in between. CDR3 size: 15 residues. The V gene's germline CDR1 is SGHRS and CDR2 YFSETQ. Here the CDR3 DNA reads TGCGCCAGCAGCTTGTCGGCGGTTAAGAACACTGAAGCTTTCTTT. It specifies CASSLSAVKNTEAFF.

V gene TRBV7-8 combines with J gene TRBJ2-7; possibly TRBD1 or TRBD2 for D (5 bases each). CDR3 length: 13 amino acids. V was shortened by 5 bases and J by 6 bases, with 14 bases between the two germline ends. Germline CDR1 is SGHVS and CDR2 is FQNEAQ. CDR3 nucleotide sequence: TGTGCCAGCAGCCCGGGGTTTGGGACCGAGCAGTACTTC. Translating gives CASSPGFGTEQYF.

J is TRBJ1-2 and V is TRBV30, with 9 bases fitting TRBD1. The V gene end was trimmed by 0 bases and the J gene end by 4 bases; junction bases not matched to a gene: 9. CDR3 length equals 16 residues. Germline V gene data show CDR1 as GTSNPN and CDR2 as SVGIG (reference sequence). The chain's CDR3 is CAWSVHGTGHPYGYTF. In DNA, the CDR3 is TGTGCCTGGAGTGTTCACGGGACAGGGCACCCCTATGGCTACACCTTC.

The chain is built from TRBV25-1 and TRBJ2-7; 7 nucleotides align to TRBD1. The CDR3 is 17 amino acids. After removal of 3 bases from V and 3 bases from J, the junction contained 14 bases not matched to a gene. CDR1 is MGHDK and CDR2 is SYGVNS in the germline V gene. CDR3 bases: TGTGCCAGCAGTGACAGGGGGTTGTTTGCGACGAACTACGAGCAGTACTTC. Translating gives CASSDRGLFATNYEQYF.